The T cell receptor beta chain under discussion was sequenced for a study of CD8 T cells in Susac syndrome. CDR1 and CDR2 from the germline V gene are MNHEY and SVGAGI. Trimming removed 2 bases from V and 0 bases from J, with 14 bases in between. This CDR3 comprises 18 residues. RNA amounts of roughly 0.5 to 1 ug underwent reverse transcription with random hexamers. TCRdb re-called the immunoSEQ multiplex PCR reads through MiXCR, storing one row per CDR3 protein. Counted here are a few hundred thousand distinct CDR3 sequences, 75% to 90% occurring once; the ten biggest clones make up about 0.12%. Sequencing input: CD8+ T cells from PBMCs. This receptor was obtained from a human donor with multiple sclerosis. The V call is TRBV6-5, the J call TRBJ1-6, with a possible D match to TRBD1 (5 bases). The CDR3 reads CASSYVGPQSSYNSPLHF. The CDR3 DNA reads as TGTGCCAGCAGTTACGTGGGGCCGCAGAGCTCCTATAATTCACCCCTCCACTTT.